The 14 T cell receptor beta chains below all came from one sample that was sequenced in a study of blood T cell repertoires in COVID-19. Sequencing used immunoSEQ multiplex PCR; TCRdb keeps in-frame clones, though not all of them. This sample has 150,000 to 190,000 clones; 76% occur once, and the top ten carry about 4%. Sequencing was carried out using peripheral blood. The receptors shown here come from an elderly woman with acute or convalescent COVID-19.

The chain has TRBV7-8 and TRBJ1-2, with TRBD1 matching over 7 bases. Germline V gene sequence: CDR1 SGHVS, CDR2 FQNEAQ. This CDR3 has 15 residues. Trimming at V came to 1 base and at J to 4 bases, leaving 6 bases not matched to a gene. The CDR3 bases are TGTGCCAGCAGCTTAGGGGGACAGCCCACCTATGGCTACACCTTC. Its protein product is CASSLGGQPTYGYTF.

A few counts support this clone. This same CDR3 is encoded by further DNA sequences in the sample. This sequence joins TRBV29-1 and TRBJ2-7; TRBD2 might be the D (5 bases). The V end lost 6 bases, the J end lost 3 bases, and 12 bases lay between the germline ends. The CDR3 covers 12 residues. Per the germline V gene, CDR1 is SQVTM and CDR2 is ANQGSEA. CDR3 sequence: CSVGGGHYEQYF. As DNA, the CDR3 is TGCAGCGTCGGTGGCGGGCACTACGAGCAGTACTTC.

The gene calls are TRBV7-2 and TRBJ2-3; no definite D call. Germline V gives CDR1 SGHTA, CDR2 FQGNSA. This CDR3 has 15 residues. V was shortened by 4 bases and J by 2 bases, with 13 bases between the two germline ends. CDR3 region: CASSSQVKYTDTQYF. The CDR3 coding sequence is TGTGCCAGCAGCTCCCAGGTGAAATACACAGATACGCAGTATTTT.

CDR3 residues: CASSVSETVNTEAFF. In DNA form, the CDR3 reads TGTGCCAGCAGCGTAAGTGAGACAGTGAACACTGAAGCTTTCTTT. The V and J genes are TRBV9 and TRBJ1-1; TRBD1 might be the D (5 bases). CDR3 size: 15 residues. The germline V gene has CDR1 SGDLS and CDR2 YYNGEE. V was trimmed by 1 base and J by 0 bases, leaving 10 bases between them.

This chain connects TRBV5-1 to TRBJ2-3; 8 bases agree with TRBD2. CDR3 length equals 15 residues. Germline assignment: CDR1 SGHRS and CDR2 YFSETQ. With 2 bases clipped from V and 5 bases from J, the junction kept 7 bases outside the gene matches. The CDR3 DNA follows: TGCGCCAGCAGCTTAGCGGGGGCCCTTAGAGATACGCAGTATTTT. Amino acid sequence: CASSLAGALRDTQYF. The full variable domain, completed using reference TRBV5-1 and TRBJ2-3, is KAGVTQTPRYLIKTRGQQVTLSCSPISGHRSVSWYQQTPGQGLQFLFEYFSETQRNKGNFPGRFSGRQFSNSRSEMNVSTLELGDSALYLCASSLAGALRDTQYFGPGTRLTVL.

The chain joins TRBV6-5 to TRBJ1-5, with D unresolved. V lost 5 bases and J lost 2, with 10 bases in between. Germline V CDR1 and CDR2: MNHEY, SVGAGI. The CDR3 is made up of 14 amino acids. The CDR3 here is CASSRRSGNQPQHF. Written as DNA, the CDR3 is TGTGCCAGCAGTCGGCGGTCGGGCAATCAGCCCCAGCATTTT.

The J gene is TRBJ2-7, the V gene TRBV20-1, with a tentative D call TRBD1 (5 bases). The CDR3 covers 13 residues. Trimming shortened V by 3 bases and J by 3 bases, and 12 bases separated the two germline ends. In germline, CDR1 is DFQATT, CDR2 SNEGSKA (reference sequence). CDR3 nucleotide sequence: TGCAGTGCTAGTGGAGACAGCCTCTACGAGCAGTACTTC. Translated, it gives CSASGDSLYEQYF.

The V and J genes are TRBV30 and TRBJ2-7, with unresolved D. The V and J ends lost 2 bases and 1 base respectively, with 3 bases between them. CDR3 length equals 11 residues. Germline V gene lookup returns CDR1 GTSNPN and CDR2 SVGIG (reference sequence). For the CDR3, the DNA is TGTGCCTGGAGTATATCCTACGAGCAGTACTTC. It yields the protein CAWSISYEQYF.

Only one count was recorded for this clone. The CDR3 protein is CASRGRNTGELFF. The CDR3 nucleotides are TGTGCCAGCAGGGGGAGAAACACCGGGGAGCTGTTTTTT. The chain carries TRBV12-3 or TRBV12-4 and TRBJ2-2, with D perhaps matching TRBD2 (5 bases). CDR3 length: 13 amino acids. The V and J ends lost 6 bases and 2 bases respectively, with 7 bases between them.

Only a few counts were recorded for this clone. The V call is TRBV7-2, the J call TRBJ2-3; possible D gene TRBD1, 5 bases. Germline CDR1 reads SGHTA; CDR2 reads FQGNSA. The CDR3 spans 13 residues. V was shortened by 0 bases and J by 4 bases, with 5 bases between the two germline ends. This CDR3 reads CASSLATADTQYF. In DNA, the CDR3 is TGTGCCAGCAGCTTAGCGACAGCAGATACGCAGTATTTT. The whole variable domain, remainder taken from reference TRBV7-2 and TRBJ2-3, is GAGVSQSPSNKVTEKGKDVELRCDPISGHTALYWYRQSLGQGLEFLIYFQGNSAPDKSGLPSDRFSAERTGGSVSTLTIQRTQQEDSAVYLCASSLATADTQYFGPGTRLTVL.

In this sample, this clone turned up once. As DNA, the CDR3 is TGTGCCAGCAGCTTAGAGGCGGCCTCGAATGGCTACACCTTC. Protein sequence: CASSLEAASNGYTF. The chain uses TRBV7-9 and TRBJ1-2; D is ambiguous. Per the germline V gene, CDR1 is SEHNR and CDR2 is FQNEAQ (reference sequence). V shed 1 base and J shed 6 bases, with 12 bases lying between them. This CDR3 is built from 14 residues.

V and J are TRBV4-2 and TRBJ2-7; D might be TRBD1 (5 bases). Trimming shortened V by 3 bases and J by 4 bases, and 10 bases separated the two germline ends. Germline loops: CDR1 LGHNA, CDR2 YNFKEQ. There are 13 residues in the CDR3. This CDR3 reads CASSQDTKYEQYF. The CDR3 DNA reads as TGTGCCAGCAGCCAGGACACGAAATACGAGCAGTACTTC.

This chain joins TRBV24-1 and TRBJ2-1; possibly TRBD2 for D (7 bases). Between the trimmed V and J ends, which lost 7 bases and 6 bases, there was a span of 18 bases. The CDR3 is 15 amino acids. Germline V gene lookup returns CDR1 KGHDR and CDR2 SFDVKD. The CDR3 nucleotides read TGTGCCACCAGCGAAGGGGGGGCGCTTTTCAATGAGCAGTTCTTC. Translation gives CATSEGGALFNEQFF.

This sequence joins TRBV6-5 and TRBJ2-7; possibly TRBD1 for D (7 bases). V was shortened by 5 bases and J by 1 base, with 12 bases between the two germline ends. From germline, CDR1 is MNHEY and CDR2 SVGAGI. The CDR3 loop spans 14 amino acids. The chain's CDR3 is CASSRGTASYEQYF. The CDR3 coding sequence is TGTGCCAGCAGTCGCGGGACAGCATCCTACGAGCAGTACTTC.